This is a list of T cell receptor beta chains from one sample in a study of blood T cell repertoires in COVID-19. Assay used: immunoSEQ multiplex PCR; TCRdb lists only in-frame clones, some missing. The table lists about 140,000 clones, approximately 84% of them singletons. What was sequenced was PBMCs or T cells enriched from blood (not recorded which). Receptors were obtained from a woman in her fifties or sixties with acute COVID-19. Both conserved end residues are part of each CDR3. D genes are given only for firm matches. Rows may omit the clone size; those that give it use once, few, many or a size class.

TRBJ2-1 | TRBV5-6 | NA | NA | CASSPASGGYEQFF | TGTGCCAGCAGCCCGGCCTCCGGAGGGTACGAGCAGTTCTTC
TRBJ2-7 | TRBV5-6 | NA | NA | CASSLGQPAYEQYF | TGTGCCAGCAGCTTAGGACAGCCTGCCTACGAGCAGTACTTC
TRBJ2-5 | TRBV5-4 | NA | TRBD2 | CASSFRKLAGFETQYF | TGTGCCAGCAGCTTTCGCAAACTAGCGGGATTTGAGACCCAGTACTTC
TRBJ1-4 | TRBV28 | NA | NA | CASRLPGQNNEKLFF | TGTGCCAGCAGGCTACCCGGACAGAACAATGAAAAACTGTTTTTT
TRBJ2-1 | TRBV11-2 | NA | TRBD2 | CASSGQTSGRSEQFF | TGTGCCAGCAGCGGCCAGACTAGCGGGAGATCTGAGCAGTTCTTC
TRBJ2-6 | TRBV4-1 | NA | NA | CASSQTTTRGARANVLTF | TGCGCCAGCAGCCAAACCACAACTCGTGGGGCCCGGGCCAACGTCCTGACTTTC
TRBJ1-5 | TRBV6-1 | NA | NA | CASSDLTRGGLSNQPQHF | TGTGCCAGCAGTGATTTAACTAGGGGGGGCCTTAGCAATCAGCCCCAGCATTTT
TRBJ1-1 | TRBV28 | few | TRBD1 | CATGEDRGDTEAFF | TGTGCCACCGGAGAGGACAGGGGGGACACTGAAGCTTTCTTT
TRBJ1-2 | TRBV11-2 | NA | NA | CASSLISGTRIGYGYTF | TGTGCCAGCAGCTTAATCTCGGGGACACGGATAGGGTATGGCTACACCTTC
TRBJ2-2 | TRBV7-3 | NA | NA | CASSLTVAITGELFF | TGTGCCAGCAGCTTAACCGTAGCAATCACCGGGGAGCTGTTTTTT
TRBJ1-5 | TRBV9 | once | TRBD1 | CASSVAGQGVNQPQHF | TGTGCCAGCAGCGTAGCGGGACAGGGTGTGAATCAGCCCCAGCATTTT
TRBJ2-5 | TRBV19 | once | NA | CASSLPRDPRETQYF | TGTGCCAGTAGTCTTCCCCGGGATCCCCGGGAGACCCAGTACTTC
TRBJ1-1 | TRBV29-1 | NA | TRBD1 | CSVRTGVGNTEAFF | TGCAGCGTTAGGACAGGGGTAGGGAACACTGAAGCTTTCTTT
TRBJ2-2 | TRBV2 | NA | NA | CASRVTTGELFF | TGTGCCAGCAGAGTCACGACTGGGGAGCTGTTTTTT
TRBJ2-7 | TRBV5-6 | NA | NA | CASSPGTPIGEQYF | TGTGCCAGCAGCCCGGGGACACCAATTGGTGAGCAGTACTTC
TRBJ2-4 | TRBV11-2 | NA | TRBD2 | CASSLGASGSLAKNIQYF | TGTGCCAGCAGCTTAGGGGCTAGCGGGAGTTTAGCCAAAAACATTCAGTACTTC
TRBJ1-1 | TRBV4-3 | few | NA | CASSQEGGGSTEAFF | TGCGCCAGCAGCCAAGAAGGAGGTGGTAGCACTGAAGCTTTCTTT
TRBJ2-2 | TRBV21-1 | NA | NA | CASSTRGHRGPHLNTGELFF | TGTGCCAGCAGCACAAGAGGACACAGGGGGCCACACCTAAACACCGGGGAGCTGTTTTTT
TRBJ1-5 | TRBV19 | NA | TRBD1 | CASSQTGTVNQPQHF | TGTGCCAGTAGCCAAACCGGGACAGTAAATCAGCCCCAGCATTTT
TRBJ1-1 | TRBV6-5 | NA | NA | CASIPTEAFF | TGTGCCAGCATTCCAACTGAAGCTTTCTTT
TRBJ2-6 | TRBV2 | many | NA | CASSEHSGANVLTF | TGTGCCAGCAGTGAACACTCTGGGGCCAACGTCCTGACTTTC
TRBJ1-4 | TRBV6-8 | NA | NA | CARDRKGEQTNEKLFF | TGTGCCCGGGATCGTAAGGGGGAGCAAACTAATGAAAAACTGTTTTTT
TRBJ2-2 | TRBV29-1 | NA | NA | CSVEGGTTATGELFF | TGCAGCGTTGAAGGGGGGACAACGGCCACCGGGGAGCTGTTTTTT
TRBJ2-7 | TRBV10-3 | NA | NA | CAATGTLNYEQYF | TGTGCCGCCACCGGGACTTTAAACTACGAGCAGTACTTC
TRBJ2-3 | TRBV7-9 | NA | NA | CASSSSLGTTDTQYF | TGTGCCAGCAGCTCCTCTTTGGGCACCACAGATACGCAGTATTTT
TRBJ1-5 | TRBV7-9 | NA | TRBD1 | CASMPTGAGNQPQHF | TGTGCCAGCATGCCGACAGGGGCTGGCAATCAGCCCCAGCATTTT
TRBJ1-4 | TRBV4-1 | NA | NA | CASSQDGSGHNEKLFF | TGCGCCAGCAGCCAAGATGGATCAGGCCATAATGAAAAACTGTTTTTT
TRBJ2-1 | TRBV29-1 | NA | TRBD2 | CSVEGALTTSGWNEQFF | TGCAGCGTTGAAGGGGCATTGACGACTAGCGGTTGGAATGAGCAGTTCTTC
TRBJ1-1 | TRBV12-3/TRBV12-4 | NA | NA | CASSRTEEAFF | TGTGCCAGCAGTCGGACAGAAGAAGCTTTCTTT
TRBJ2-6 | TRBV3-1/TRBV3-2 | few | NA | CASSQDRAGVNSGANVLTF | TGTGCCAGCAGCCAAGATCGTGCAGGCGTGAATTCTGGGGCCAACGTCCTGACTTTC
TRBJ2-3 | TRBV18 | NA | TRBD1 | CASSPTGGRADTQYF | TGTGCCAGCTCACCAACAGGGGGCCGGGCAGATACGCAGTATTTT
TRBJ2-7 | TRBV14 | few | NA | CASSPPPRPPYEQYF | TGTGCCAGCAGCCCCCCTCCCAGGCCCCCCTACGAGCAGTACTTC
TRBJ2-7 | TRBV2 | NA | TRBD2 | CASSGPGTSGYYEQYF | TGTGCCAGCAGTGGGCCCGGGACTAGCGGATACTACGAGCAGTACTTC
TRBJ1-6 | TRBV5-1 | few | NA | CASSENVDSPLHF | TGCGCCAGCAGCGAGAACGTCGATTCACCCCTCCACTTT
TRBJ1-1 | TRBV10-3 | NA | NA | CAIRRENTEAFF | TGTGCCATACGCAGGGAGAACACTGAAGCTTTCTTT
TRBJ2-3 | TRBV9 | once | NA | CASSVRGSTTDTQYF | TGTGCCAGCAGCGTTAGGGGTTCTACCACAGATACGCAGTATTTT
TRBJ2-5 | TRBV2 | NA | TRBD1 | CASSLLQGYQETQYF | TGTGCCAGCAGTCTATTACAGGGGTACCAAGAGACCCAGTACTTC
TRBJ2-5 | TRBV6-5 | NA | TRBD2 | CASIKGLAGRETQYF | TGTGCCAGCATCAAAGGACTAGCGGGAAGGGAGACCCAGTACTTC
TRBJ2-7 | TRBV7-2 | NA | TRBD2 | CASTSGGPLGEQYF | TGTGCCAGTACTAGCGGGGGACCTCTGGGCGAGCAGTACTTC
TRBJ2-7 | TRBV13 | NA | TRBD2 | CASSYRTSGMAEQYF | TGTGCCAGCAGCTACCGGACTAGCGGGATGGCCGAGCAGTACTTC
TRBJ1-2 | TRBV5-1 | once | TRBD1 | CASSFDRGDGYTF | TGCGCCAGCAGCTTCGACAGGGGGGATGGCTACACCTTC
TRBJ2-1 | TRBV7-8 | NA | TRBD2 | CASRPPGLAGNNEQFF | TGTGCCAGCAGGCCACCGGGACTAGCGGGAAATAATGAGCAGTTCTTC
TRBJ1-1 | TRBV2 | NA | NA | CASSERQVEAFF | TGTGCCAGCAGTGAGCGTCAGGTTGAAGCTTTCTTT
TRBJ1-1 | TRBV11-2 | NA | NA | CASSLHREGEAFF | TGTGCCAGCAGCTTACACAGGGAGGGTGAAGCTTTCTTT
TRBJ1-3 | TRBV7-9 | NA | NA | CASSLPLNTIYF | TGTGCCAGCAGCTTACCCCTAAACACCATATATTTT
TRBJ2-7 | TRBV29-1 | once | TRBD2 | CSVGVGLAGGEQYF | TGCAGCGTTGGCGTCGGACTAGCGGGAGGAGAGCAGTACTTC
TRBJ1-3 | TRBV19 | NA | TRBD1 | CASRNRGLGNTIYF | TGTGCCAGTCGAAACAGGGGGCTGGGAAACACCATATATTTT
TRBJ1-4 | TRBV24-1 | NA | TRBD1 | CATSDPGTDNEKLFF | TGTGCCACCAGTGATCCCGGGACAGATAATGAAAAACTGTTTTTT
TRBJ2-3 | TRBV11-3 | NA | NA | CASRLTGTTDTQYF | TGTGCCAGCAGGTTAACAGGGACCACAGATACGCAGTATTTT
TRBJ1-6 | TRBV19 | NA | NA | CATQGSWGSSPLHF | TGTGCCACCCAAGGGTCGTGGGGCTCTTCACCCCTCCACTTT
TRBJ2-3 | TRBV9 | NA | TRBD2 | CASSASGTSRDTQYF | TGTGCCAGCAGCGCTTCCGGGACTAGTCGAGATACGCAGTATTTT
TRBJ1-2 | TRBV27 | NA | NA | CASSFVRGRGYTF | TGTGCCAGCAGTTTTGTCAGGGGTCGTGGCTACACCTTC
TRBJ1-2 | TRBV2 | NA | NA | CASSDNQGNGYTF | TGTGCCAGCAGTGATAATCAGGGAAATGGCTACACCTTC
TRBJ2-7 | TRBV14 | NA | NA | CASSQGQIINEQYF | TGTGCCAGCAGCCAAGGACAGATCATTAACGAGCAGTACTTC
TRBJ2-7 | TRBV3-1/TRBV3-2 | NA | TRBD2 | CASSRSGGRVSYEQYF | TGTGCCAGCAGCCGGTCCGGGGGGAGGGTCTCCTACGAGCAGTACTTC
TRBJ1-4 | TRBV4-1 | NA | NA | CASSETNTGVTNEKLFF | TGCGCCAGCAGCGAAACAAATACAGGCGTTACTAATGAAAAACTGTTTTTT
TRBJ2-1 | TRBV5-1 | NA | TRBD2 | CASSLKGGRWSYNEQFF | TGCGCCAGCAGCTTGAAGGGCGGGAGATGGTCCTACAATGAGCAGTTCTTC
TRBJ1-1 | TRBV18 | NA | NA | CASSPGLGAGGTEAFF | TGTGCCAGCTCACCAGGCCTAGGGGCAGGTGGCACTGAAGCTTTCTTT
TRBJ2-5 | TRBV9 | NA | NA | CASSVDLETQYF | TGTGCCAGCAGCGTAGATCTAGAGACCCAGTACTTC
TRBJ1-6 | TRBV5-1 | NA | NA | CASSLGTSQSPLHF | TGCGCCAGCAGCCTAGGGACTTCACAGTCACCCCTCCACTTT